The present entry profiles one TCR beta chain with its context. This clonotype came up once. Its antigen remains undetermined. No much larger clone exists at a distance of one base, and base qualities are not known. A lone read is weak support. The listed sequencing device is Illumina NovaSeq 6000. TCRalpha and TCRbeta cDNA libraries were constructed by 5'RACE with constant-segment primers, with sample barcodes and unique molecular identifiers being introduced. Trizol reagent was used to extract RNA from every sample. Libraries were amplified in two PCR steps, with a second sample barcode and Illumina TruSeq adapters added in the second step. Sequencing of the libraries was done on an Illumina NovaSeq, producing 2 x 150 bp paired-end reads. In the authors' own workflow: Demultiplexing of reads and collapsing into UMI-guided consensus sequences were performed with migec v1.2.7. Using mixcr v2.1.11, UMI consensuses were aligned to TRA and TRB V and J templates and then assembled into clonotypes. A clonotype was counted as expanded or contracted only when both edgeR and NoisET called the clonotype significant, with the noise models trained on biological replicates. For edgeR calls, the thresholds were a false discovery rate-adjusted p below 0.01 and a log2 fold-change of 1. As an exploratory analysis of dynamics, PCA with hierarchical clustering was applied to max-normalized trajectories of the 1000 most abundant clonotypes. Separately sequenced CD4+ and CD8+ repertoires were used to assign a CD4 or CD8 phenotype to each responding clone. TCRdb applied fastp at Q25 and MiXCR to the public reads, then kept only in-frame beta chains. When rows share a CDR3 protein, they turn into one entry using the most common DNA and genes. The V and J calls shown here were made by TCRdb, not taken from the authors' results. This sample gives roughly 560,000 distinct CDR3 sequences in total; around 21% of them show up just once. Jointly, the top ten make up 12% of the sample.

The sample originates from a study of T-cell memory formation after mild COVID-19 (dated by TCRdb to about 2021). Concerning the study at large: TCR sequence clusters from the two donors were found to be largely donor specific. Two young, previously healthy adult volunteers, one female and one male, were included in the cohort. Longitudinal TCRalpha and TCRbeta repertoire sequencing tracked T-cell clones expanding and contracting after mild COVID-19 in a couple of donors.

What the work shows at the level of the full study, not this receptor alone: Clones contracting from day 15 to 85 had balanced CD4/CD8 phenotypes, while a second wave expanding from day 15 to 37 was biased towards CD4+. The detection of some responding clones in pre-infection memory suggests that pre-existing cross-reactive memory T cells joined the SARS-CoV-2 response. Contracting CD4+ clones were found mainly in CM and EM memory subsets, while CD8+ clones were enriched in EMRA. Whether the second-wave clones peaking on day 37 were SARS-CoV-2 specific was not confirmed. The study included only two mild cases, and larger cohorts that include severe cases with pre-infection samples were judged to be necessary.

Looking up the germline V gene (reference sequence) yields CDR1 SGHKS and CDR2 YYEKEE. CDR3 length: 16 amino acids, cysteine to phenylalanine. Only CDR3 DNA is held: 48 bases, read in frame from base 1. The V end loses 0 bases and the J end loses 1 base, and a stretch of 13 bases separates them. PBMCs were isolated by Ficoll-Paque density gradient centrifugation. This chain joins TRBV5-5 to TRBJ1-1; the D segment cannot be called with confidence. Sequenced material: PBMCs or a T cell subset sorted from them (not recorded which). The receptor comes from an adult woman who had mild COVID-19 (a few samples of this study predate the infection). The sample titles of this study are shuffled in the database, so cell type and time point are left out; the donor was told from shared clones. CDR3 reads: CASSLGARAENTEAFF. The DNA sequence reads TGTGCCAGCAGCTTGGGGGCTCGGGCTGAGAACACTGAAGCTTTCTTT.